This T cell receptor beta chain emerged from a study of shared clonotypes between healthy human individuals. On this clone itself: Its target is not known.

Germline lookup yields CDR1 SGHRS and CDR2 YFSETQ. V dropped 4 bases and J dropped 4; count of bases not matched to a gene: 12. CDR3 length: 16 amino acids. Naive CD8 cells comprised CD45RO-negative, CCR7-positively selected cells, excluding terminally differentiated effector memory CD45RA+ cells. Study-wide results and caveats: Lower generation probabilities were found for non-shared clonotypes than for those shared by all four donors. There were few donors, and this limited the genetic and exposure-history diversity represented.

Each sorted subset replicate got 200 ng genomic DNA, roughly 30,000 genomes. Authors' data handling: Junction-only immunoSEQ sequences carried no quality scores, so filtering differed. Repertoires were generated with immunoSEQ multiplex PCR, while TCRdb's copy carries only in-frame clones and drops some. Clone size and V and J calls were adopted from that table, with D and trimming inferred from the DNA. The sample records some 2,100,000 clones, 85% to 95% being singletons. This sequence originates from a man younger than 35 in good health. Some clones in this sample may be carry-over from other donors' samples. This chain joins TRBV5-1 and TRBJ2-7; 9 bases agree with TRBD2. Specimen: naive CD8+ T cells from PBMCs. The CDR3 DNA is TGCGCCAGCAGCCCCCGTGGGCTAGCGGGAACGTACGAGCAGTACTTC. Translating gives CASSPRGLAGTYEQYF.